Below are 10 T cell receptor beta chains sequenced from a single sample in a study of T cell responses to AZD1222 COVID-19 vaccine. Profiling relied on immunoSEQ multiplex PCR, and the TCRdb table lists in-frame clones only, not all of them. This sample has 90,000 to 150,000 clones, with approximately 85% found just once. The sequencing used peripheral blood, collected on day 0 of AZD1222 vaccination. The receptor source for this set is an adult in good health.

CDR3 residues: CASSQVLGSHHEQYF. For the CDR3, the DNA is TGTGCCAGCAGCCAAGTTCTGGGTTCCCACCACGAGCAGTACTTC. This chain joins TRBV3-1 (or the pseudogene TRBV3-2) and TRBJ2-7, with D hard to call. Germline lookup yields CDR1 LGHDT and CDR2 YNNKEL (reference sequence). Trimming pared 1 base from V and 5 bases from J, leaving 15 bases between. The CDR3 is 15 amino acids.

The chain employs TRBV28 and TRBJ2-7; the D gene could be TRBD1 or TRBD2 (5 bases each). The germline V and J ends were trimmed by 4 bases and 0 bases, with 7 bases remaining between them. The CDR3 has 13 amino acids. The germline CDR1 and CDR2 sequences are MDHEN and SYDVKM. The CDR3 DNA reads as TGTGCCAGCAGTTCAGGGACCTCCTACGAGCAGTACTTC. Translating it yields CASSSGTSYEQYF.

The chain employs TRBV28 and TRBJ2-1; 8 bases line up with TRBD1. V was clipped by 6 bases and J by 9 bases; unmatched bases: 16. CDR1 and CDR2 from the germline V gene are MDHEN and SYDVKM. The CDR3 extends over 16 amino acids. The CDR3 reads CASRSMTGQVVAEQFF. CDR3 DNA: TGTGCCAGCAGATCGATGACGGGACAGGTGGTGGCTGAGCAGTTCTTC.

V is TRBV9 and J is TRBJ1-1; the D is unclear. The CDR3 is 13 amino acids. Trimming left V 0 bases short and J 11 bases short, with 14 bases between. From germline, CDR1 is SGDLS and CDR2 YYNGEE. The CDR3 loop is CASSVGRRENAFF. The CDR3 bases are TGTGCCAGCAGCGTAGGCCGGCGAGAGAATGCTTTCTTT.

The CDR3 region is CASSMRHHNYEQYF. In nucleotides, the CDR3 is TGTGCCAGTAGTATGAGGCACCACAACTACGAGCAGTACTTC. V gene TRBV19 combines with J gene TRBJ2-7; D call uncertain. From germline, CDR1 is LNHDA and CDR2 SQIVND (reference sequence). V was shortened by 3 bases and J by 3 bases, with 12 bases between the two germline ends. There are 14 residues in the CDR3.

This clone was observed a handful of times. V usage is TRBV12-5 and J usage is TRBJ1-5; 9 bases align to TRBD1. This CDR3 is built from 17 residues. Germline CDR1 LGHNT, CDR2 FRNRAP. V was clipped by 3 bases and J by 5 bases; unmatched bases: 11. The CDR3 sequence: CASGLKPGQGYHQPQHF. The CDR3 DNA sequence: TGTGCTAGTGGTTTAAAACCGGGACAGGGTTATCATCAGCCCCAGCATTTT.

The rearrangement joins TRBV27 to TRBJ1-2; D gene uncertain. CDR3 length: 16 residues. Germline assignment: CDR1 MNHEY and CDR2 SMNVEV (reference sequence). Trimming took off 4 bases at V and 8 bases at J, with 23 bases between the two ends. Written as DNA, the CDR3 is TGTGCCAGCAGTTCTGGCGGCCCCCAGGTATTAGGAGGCTACACCTTC. It is translated as CASSSGGPQVLGGYTF.

The rearrangement joins TRBV18 to TRBJ2-4, with TRBD2 as a possible D gene (6 bases). Germline V gene data show CDR1 as KGHSH and CDR2 as LQKENI. V gave up 0 bases and J gave up 0 bases, with 9 bases separating them. This CDR3 has 16 residues. The CDR3 spells CASSPPAGLAKNIQYF. In DNA, the CDR3 is TGTGCCAGCTCACCACCGGCGGGGCTAGCCAAAAACATTCAGTACTTC. The whole variable domain, filled in from reference TRBV18 and TRBJ2-4, reads NAGVMQNPRHLVRRRGQEARLRCSPMKGHSHVYWYRQLPEEGLKFMVYLQKENIIDESGMPKERFSAEFPKEGPSILRIQQVVRGDSAAYFCASSPPAGLAKNIQYFGAGTRLSVL.

This clone was observed a few times. The chain combines TRBV7-2 with TRBJ1-4; 9 bases fit TRBD1. The CDR3 extends over 14 amino acids. Germline trimming cut 4 bases from V and 8 bases from J; bases unmatched to any gene: 5. The germline gives CDR1 SGHTA, CDR2 FQGNSA. Here the CDR3 reads CASSSGTGSEKLFF. The CDR3 coding sequence is TGTGCCAGCAGCTCTGGGACAGGGTCCGAAAAACTGTTTTTT.

Only a few counts were recorded for this clone. The chain combines TRBV5-4 with TRBJ2-2; 9 positions match TRBD2. Trimming at V came to 2 bases and at J to 2 bases, leaving 7 bases not matched to a gene. The CDR3 sequence is 17 residues long. From germline, CDR1 is SGHNT and CDR2 YYREEE (reference sequence). The CDR3 nucleotides are TGTGCCAGCAGCTTAGGACCAGCGGGGGGTAACACCGGGGAGCTGTTTTTT. This translates into CASSLGPAGGNTGELFF. Full variable domain (rest looked up from reference TRBV5-4 and TRBJ2-2): ETGVTQSPTHLIKTRGQQVTLRCSSQSGHNTVSWYQQALGQGPQFIFQYYREEENGRGNFPPRFSGLQFPNYSSELNVNALELDDSALYLCASSLGPAGGNTGELFFGEGSRLTVL.